Listed below are T cell receptor beta chains from one sample, sequenced in a study of T cells in Graves' hyperthyroidism and ophthalmopathy. TCRdb re-called the multiplex PCR reads through MiXCR, storing one row per CDR3 protein. The repertoire holds over 700,000 distinct CDR3 sequences, with roughly 20% as singletons. Sequencing input: blood. The receptor set was obtained from a woman between 45 and 65 years old with Graves' hyperthyroidism that later progressed to Graves' ophthalmopathy. The CDR3 runs from the conserved cysteine through the conserved F or W. A D gene is named only where the DNA matches it firmly. A clone size is listed for some rows: how often the clone was seen (once, few, many), or a class if it is expanded.

J gene: TRBJ2-5; clone size: .; D gene: .; V gene: TRBV29-1; CDR3 DNA: TGCAGCGTTGAACTCGGGCAAGAGACCCAGTACTTC; CDR3 protein: CSVELGQETQYF
J gene: TRBJ1-3; clone size: few; D gene: TRBD1; V gene: TRBV6-1; CDR3 DNA: TGTGCCACCTCCCGGGACAGGGGTTCCTCTGGAAACACCATATATTTT; CDR3 protein: CATSRDRGSSGNTIYF
J gene: TRBJ2-2; clone size: few; D gene: .; V gene: TRBV6-1; CDR3 DNA: TGTGCCAGCAGTCGACAGTATACCTCACCCGGGGAGCTGTTTTTT; CDR3 protein: CASSRQYTSPGELFF
J gene: TRBJ2-5; clone size: few; D gene: .; V gene: TRBV12-3/TRBV12-4; CDR3 DNA: TGTGCCAGCGGTAGAAAGGGGCAGCCTATCCAAGAGACCCAGTACTTC; CDR3 protein: CASGRKGQPIQETQYF
J gene: TRBJ1-1; clone size: .; D gene: .; V gene: TRBV6-6; CDR3 DNA: TGTGCCAGCAGTTACTCGTCGACTACGAACACTGAAGCTTTCTTT; CDR3 protein: CASSYSSTTNTEAFF
J gene: TRBJ2-2; clone size: many; D gene: .; V gene: TRBV3-1; CDR3 DNA: TGTGCCAGCAGCCAAGTGGGGCCAGGGCCGAACACCGGGGAGCTGTTTTTT; CDR3 protein: CASSQVGPGPNTGELFF
J gene: TRBJ1-1; clone size: many; D gene: TRBD1; V gene: TRBV7-8; CDR3 DNA: TGTGCCAGCAGCTCGGGACAGCTGAACACTGAAGCTTTCTTT; CDR3 protein: CASSSGQLNTEAFF
J gene: TRBJ2-7; clone size: .; D gene: TRBD2; V gene: TRBV12-3/TRBV12-4; CDR3 DNA: TGTGCCAGCAGCCCTAGGACTAGCGGGCTTCCCCTATACGAGCAGTACTTC; CDR3 protein: CASSPRTSGLPLYEQYF
J gene: TRBJ2-1; clone size: once; D gene: .; V gene: TRBV9; CDR3 DNA: TGTGCCAGCAGCGTAGCAGCCTCAAAAAGTAATGAGCAGTTCTTC; CDR3 protein: CASSVAASKSNEQFF
J gene: TRBJ1-4; clone size: many; D gene: TRBD1; V gene: TRBV2; CDR3 DNA: TGTGCCAGCAGACCCGGGACAGGGAGGTTTGAAAAACTGTTTTTT; CDR3 protein: CASRPGTGRFEKLFF
J gene: TRBJ1-1; clone size: few; D gene: .; V gene: TRBV6-1; CDR3 DNA: TGTGCCAGCAGTCCCGGACGTTGGAGGGGCGACCCCAACACTGAAGCTTTCTTT; CDR3 protein: CASSPGRWRGDPNTEAFF
J gene: TRBJ2-1; clone size: many; D gene: TRBD1; V gene: TRBV24-1; CDR3 DNA: TGTGCCACCAGTGATCCGGGACAGCCTTACGATGAGCAGTTCTTC; CDR3 protein: CATSDPGQPYDEQFF
J gene: TRBJ1-1; clone size: few; D gene: .; V gene: TRBV7-9; CDR3 DNA: TGTGCCAGCAGCTTAAAAGTGCCGAACACTGAAGCTTTCTTT; CDR3 protein: CASSLKVPNTEAFF
J gene: TRBJ1-4; clone size: .; D gene: .; V gene: TRBV7-6; CDR3 DNA: TGTGCCAGCAGCTTAGGGCCGAGAACTAATGAAAAACTGTTTTTT; CDR3 protein: CASSLGPRTNEKLFF
J gene: TRBJ2-7; clone size: .; D gene: TRBD1; V gene: TRBV28; CDR3 DNA: TGTGCCAGCAGCACAGCGGGCAGGGGGCTCGGCGAGCAGTACTTC; CDR3 protein: CASSTAGRGLGEQYF